This T cell receptor (beta chain) was captured in a study of breast tumors, draining lymph nodes, adjacent tissues. In regard to this clonotype: No antigen is known for it. A read error may account for a junction end that differs from germline.

Breast cancer patients provided tissue from their axillary draining lymph nodes. Germline CDR1 SQVTM, CDR2 ANQGSEA. This CDR3 has 14 amino acids. Overall study findings and caveats: Tumors had less TCR diversity than lymph nodes, more than nontumor tissue. Compared with basal-like, luminal-like tumors shared significantly more repertoire with nontumor tissue. Data fit most tumor T cells coming from lymph node, expanding in tumor.

MiXCR, applied by TCRdb to the multiplex PCR reads, yields one record per CDR3 protein. Of about 200,000 distinct CDR3 sequences listed, approximately 33% were seen once; the top ten hold 4.3%. Sequencing was carried out using axillary lymph node tissue. The chain employs TRBV29-1 and TRBJ1-6; D unclear. The receptor was derived from a female donor with breast cancer. Some clones in this sample may be carry-over from other donors' samples. CDR3 loop: CSLGVGLDNSPPHF. The CDR3, as DNA: TGCAGCCTTGGGGTAGGCTTGGATAATTCACCCCCCCACTTT.